There are a few counts of the clone carrying this T cell receptor beta chain. What it binds is unknown. This sample is part of a study of blood T cells in healthy people across ages. A sample-barcoded 5' primer and a J-beta primer mix were used in a second PCR of roughly 7 to 11 cycles. TCRdb itself ran the 5' RACE reads through MiXCR, one entry per CDR3 protein. Of under 1 million distinct CDR3 sequences listed, under 45% are singletons. Overall study results and limits: The study found TCR beta diversity correlated strongly with naive T cell percentage. Relative to aged donors, long-lived donors carried more naive CD4+ cells and displayed higher diversity. Roughly linear declines in TCR beta diversity per million T cells occurred with age.

Germline V CDR1 and CDR2: GTSNPN, SVGIG (reference sequence). CDR3 length: 14 residues. Trimming cost V 4 bases and J 7 bases; bases outside gene matches: 8. This TCR came from a man aged 60 to 69 in good health. The sample was blood. This chain connects TRBV30 to TRBJ1-4; TRBD1 matches 8 bases. The CDR3 DNA reads as TGTGCCTGGAACCCGAGGACAGGGAGTGAAAAACTGTTTTTT. This translates into CAWNPRTGSEKLFF. The entire variable domain, with the rest obtained from reference TRBV30 and TRBJ1-4, is as follows: SQTIHQWPATLVQPVGSPLSLECTVEGTSNPNLYWYRQAAGRGLQLLFYSVGIGQISSEVPQNLSASRPQDRQFILSSKKLLLSDSGFYLCAWNPRTGSEKLFFGSGTQLSVL.